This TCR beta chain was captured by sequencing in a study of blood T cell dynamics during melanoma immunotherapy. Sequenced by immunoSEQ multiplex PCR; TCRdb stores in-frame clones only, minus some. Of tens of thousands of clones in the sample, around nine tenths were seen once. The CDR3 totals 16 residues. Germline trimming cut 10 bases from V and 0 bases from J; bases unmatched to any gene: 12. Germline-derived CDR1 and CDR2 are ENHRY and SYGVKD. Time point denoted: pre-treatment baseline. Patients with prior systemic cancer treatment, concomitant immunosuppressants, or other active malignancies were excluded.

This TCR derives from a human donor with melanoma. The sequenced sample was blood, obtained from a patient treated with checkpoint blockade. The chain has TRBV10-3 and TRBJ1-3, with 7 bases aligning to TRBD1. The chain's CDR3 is CASWDSDYSSGNTIYF. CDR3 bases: TGTGCCAGCTGGGACAGCGACTACTCCTCTGGAAACACCATATATTTT.